This T cell receptor beta chain was observed in a study of cytomegalovirus exposure and HLA in healthy donors (dated 2017 in TCRdb). In terms of the full investigation: According to an earlier analysis of a few hundred of the donors, about 179 million T cells yielded roughly 100 million unique TCR beta sequences and less than 300 Gb of sequence data. An early release covering around 630 HLA-typed donors comprised roughly 300 gigabases of sequencing data and around 80 million unique TCR sequences. Among the approximately 430 genotyped donors, about 85% belonged to the genetic ancestry cluster associated with self-reported Caucasian donors. The study was designed to test whether signatures of past pathogen exposure could be identified by cataloging public T cell receptors. Using immunosequencing, the study profiled T cell repertoires from 550 to 750 subjects and related those repertoires to cytomegalovirus serostatus. Besides the first cohort of approximately 670 subjects, a separate validation cohort made up of 120 different subjects was used. To predict cytomegalovirus infection status, the study combined high-throughput TCR immunosequencing, statistical association of individual TCRs with disease status, and machine learning. In a later analysis, previously published TCR beta repertoires from hundreds of donors were re-analyzed and high-resolution HLA genotyping was added so that TCR occurrence patterns could be studied. Rather than using new phenotypic data, the later analysis identified candidate immune exposures from TCR beta sequences and from how often those sequences occurred across donors. To decide whether each TCR beta V gene segment behaved as functional or pseudogenic, an earlier analysis of approximately 620 of the donors relied on high-throughput TCR beta sequencing. Donor age, sex, ethnicity and CMV serostatus were collected together with the repertoire data. A later genetic analysis used genome-wide SNP genotypes for about 65% of the roughly 700 donors, treating that subset as a discovery cohort. All discovery cohort repertoires had been generated on a single sequencing platform. Class I and class II HLA loci were covered by the typing at four-digit resolution. Typing coverage varied by locus: about 629-630 donors for A, B, C, DRB1 and DQB1; approximately 560 for DQA1; around 610 for DPA1; roughly 450 for DPB1. About five DR-DQ haplotypes were handled as single units for association and clustering because linkage in the cohort was strong. Among roughly 400 genotyped donors of the cohort, an average of around 240,000 unique TCR beta nucleotide sequences was sequenced per donor, of which roughly 18% were non-productive. Study-wide findings and limitations: The authors suggested that the approach could potentially be extended to other disease states and immunological phenotypes. Sequencing depth was assumed to be roughly uniform across donors in the presence/absence analyses, though that assumption may not hold. Most TCR sequences were observed very rarely across donors, whereas some public TCRs were present in many individuals. A group of highly shared sequence variants was considered likely to be a technical artifact of the sequencing pipeline. Because HLA typing was missing for some donors at each locus, association tests included only the typed subset. The classifier was reported to diagnose cytomegalovirus status with high specificity and sensitivity in both the original cohort and the validation cohort. When HLA alleles, especially DR and DQ, strongly co-occurred, attributing TCR associations to individual alleles was difficult. Compared with equally common non-associated chains, HLA-associated TCR beta chains in a later analysis were more clonally expanded and had lower generation probabilities. Correlated functional status among segregating V segments might reflect linkage disequilibrium, but an unknown experimental factor could not be ruled out. In vitro tests confirmed that a few of the cytomegalovirus-associated TCR beta chains recognize cytomegalovirus antigens. In a later analysis, some 18,000 TCR beta sequences were associated with specific HLA alleles at a false discovery rate of 0.05. In a later analysis, the rate of TCR association differed among HLA loci, with DRB1 alleles having the most associated TCRs and HLA-C alleles having the fewest. A later genetic analysis associated a missense DCLRE1C variant with V-gene and J-gene trimming of TCR beta chains, and an independent cohort replicated the association. According to a later analysis, parvovirus B19, influenza, CMV and Epstein-Barr virus appeared linked to several top co-occurrence clusters. The cohort was sequenced for TCR beta chains only, and without alpha or paired-chain data the features that could be detected were limited. In a later analysis, most CMV-associated TCR beta chains were found to appear HLA-restricted, with HLA associations seemingly driven largely by CMV exposure. The study gave a list of about 170 TCR beta chains associated with cytomegalovirus. Immune exposure information for the cohort was limited to CMV serostatus. Because counts were too low, about 18 rarely observed V segments, including chromosome 9 orphons, were excluded from the earlier analysis of 587 of the donors. A further reported finding was that TCR beta sequences accurately predicted the HLA-A and HLA-B alleles for most subjects in the first cohort. Because the 87-base-pair reads could not distinguish some IMGT-functional V segments, including TRBV6-2 and TRBV6-3, those segments were excluded. In an earlier analysis of 587 of the donors, most TCR beta V segments appeared in productive rearrangements about 87% or about 30% of the time, broadly matching IMGT annotations. Compared with the roughly 670-donor mean, donors in an Asian-associated ancestry cluster had fewer N-insertions in productive TCRs, according to a later genetic analysis.

The CDR3 goes from the cysteine to the phenylalanine over 15 residues. Just CDR3 DNA is preserved here, 45 bases in frame from base 1. The germline V gene supplies CDR1 MNHEY and CDR2 SVGAGI. Between the V and J ends, shortened by 2 bases and 6 bases respectively, the junction contains 13 bases. Comments on this clone: The clone's antigen remains unknown. Nothing much larger sits one base from this clone, and base qualities are not available.

In total, roughly 670 healthy bone marrow donors made up the cohort. At the time of sampling, every cohort member was nominally healthy, though immune exposures that went unrecorded were likely present. The donor tested CMV seronegative, placing the donor among the roughly 340 seronegative members of the cohort. Every donor gave a peripheral blood sample, and the peripheral blood mononuclear cells from that sample were used for TCR beta sequencing. Genomic DNA was extracted from the blood cell samples with the Qiagen DNeasy Blood Extraction Kit. The library was generated by the immunoSEQ multiplex PCR assay. The multiplex PCR relied on a mix of 60 forward primers for TCR Vbeta segments and 13 reverse primers for TCR Jbeta segments. Amplification of the CDR3 region of rearranged TCR beta genes was performed with a multiplex PCR assay on genomic DNA. The Illumina HiSeq System was used to sequence the amplified TCR beta libraries as 87-base-pair reads. The original methods were these. A later analysis counted tens of millions of unique TCR beta chains across the 700 or so repertoires, and roughly 11 million of these chains were shared by at least two donors. To remove PCR and sequencing errors, raw reads were error-corrected and collapsed into unique sequences using a nearest-neighbor algorithm that merged closely related sequences. To assign V, D and J gene segments, CDR3 sequences were aligned to IMGT reference sequences. For a sequence to be retained, a match of at least six nucleotides to both a V gene segment and a J gene segment was required. Rearrangements were classified as productive when the CDR3 lacked stop codons and remained in frame with V and J, and all other rearrangements were classified as non-productive. CDR3 was defined according to IMGT convention as the region running from the second conserved V-encoded cysteine to the conserved J-encoded phenylalanine. The earlier analysis of about 590 of the donors excluded sequences that lacked an unambiguous match to a single V gene segment. An earlier analysis of 450 to 650 of the donors called V segments functional above 56.7% productive rearrangements and segregating when the between-donor standard deviation exceeded 5%. To diagnose cytomegalovirus status from the catalog of TCR beta chain sequences, a statistical classification framework was built. A later analysis assigned V and J genes by comparing TCR nucleotide sequences with IMGT/GENE-DB human TR gene sequences. Using the TCRdist pipeline, a later analysis assigned CDR3 sequences along with most-parsimonious VDJ recombination scenarios. In a later analysis, every TCR beta chain was defined by the combination of its CDR3 amino acid sequence and its V-gene family, and reads without a unique V-gene family were dropped. To address suspected cross-contamination and a sequencing artifact, a later analysis removed around 590 highly shared, low-generation-probability nucleotide sequences. For each public chain, a later analysis derived a clonal expansion index from normalized ranks of inferred template counts within each repertoire. Generation probabilities in a later analysis came from a VDJ recombination model fitted to out-of-frame rearrangements, and those results were checked against IGoR. In a later analysis, hypergeometric tests were used to score TCR-TCR, TCR-HLA and TCR-CMV co-occurrence, with a repertoire-size bias correction applied to TCR pairs. A later analysis estimated false discovery rates by permuting HLA or CMV assignments 20 times. In a later analysis, co-occurring TCRs were grouped using DBSCAN, and TCRdist sequence similarity was added for clustering within HLA-allele-positive subsets. For co-occurrence clustering, repertoires with fewer than 30,000 or more than 120,000 public chains were excluded, along with a handful of repertoires with anomalous nucleotide sharing. TCRdb retrieved this table from immuneACCESS and kept in-frame rearrangements only. Not all clones are present; in checked studies, unresolved V genes account for under half, and no reason is known for the remainder. V and J calls and clone size are given by that table; D and trimming were obtained from the DNA. Within this sample are roughly 180,000 clones, with less than 85% of them counted one time only. 1% of the sample is in the top ten clones.

This TCR was sampled from a boy younger than 10 in good health and CMV-seronegative. Sequences were obtained from PBMCs. The chain couples TRBV6-5 to TRBJ2-2, and perhaps TRBD2 as D gene, on 5 matching bases. This receptor has the CDR3 CASSYTSYVPGELFF. The nucleotides are TGTGCCAGCAGTTACACTAGTTATGTCCCCGGGGAGCTGTTTTTT.